This T cell receptor beta chain came from a study of cytomegalovirus exposure and HLA in healthy donors. Trimming cost V 4 bases and J 4 bases; bases outside gene matches: 9. Looked up from germline, CDR1 is SGHRS and CDR2 is YFSETQ. This CDR3 has 15 residues. A multiplex PCR was run with 60 Vbeta primers and 13 Jbeta primers. Repertoires were generated with immunoSEQ multiplex PCR, while TCRdb's copy carries only in-frame clones and drops some. This table has some 170,000 clones, 80% to 85% appearing once. Sequencing used PBMCs. The chain couples TRBV5-1 to TRBJ2-7; 9 bases map to TRBD2. This TCR was sampled from a man between 45 and 60 years old in good health and CMV-seropositive. CDR3 region: CASSPPASGAYEQYF. The CDR3 DNA sequence: TGCGCCAGCAGCCCACCTGCTAGCGGGGCTTACGAGCAGTACTTC.